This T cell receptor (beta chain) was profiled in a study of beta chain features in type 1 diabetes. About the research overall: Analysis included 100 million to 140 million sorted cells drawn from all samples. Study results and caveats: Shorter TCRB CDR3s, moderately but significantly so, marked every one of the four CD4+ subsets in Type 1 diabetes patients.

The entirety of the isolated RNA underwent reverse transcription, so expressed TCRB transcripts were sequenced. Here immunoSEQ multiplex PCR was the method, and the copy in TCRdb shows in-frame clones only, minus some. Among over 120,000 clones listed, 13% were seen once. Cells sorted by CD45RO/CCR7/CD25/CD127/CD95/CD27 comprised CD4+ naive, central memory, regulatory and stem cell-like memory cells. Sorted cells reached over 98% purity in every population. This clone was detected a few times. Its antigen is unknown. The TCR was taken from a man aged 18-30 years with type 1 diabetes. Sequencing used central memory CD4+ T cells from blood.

The CDR3 coding sequence is TGTGCCAGCAGCCGAAACCTTGGGACAGTGGACGAGCAGTACTTC. Translating it yields CASSRNLGTVDEQYF. The V and J genes are TRBV5-4 and TRBJ2-7; 7 positions agree with TRBD1. This CDR3 is built from 15 residues. V lost 4 bases to trimming and J lost 5 bases; unmatched junction nucleotides: 12. Per germline, CDR1 SGHNT and CDR2 YYREEE (reference sequence). Full variable domain (remainder filled in from reference TRBV5-4 and TRBJ2-7): ETGVTQSPTHLIKTRGQQVTLRCSSQSGHNTVSWYQQALGQGPQFIFQYYREEENGRGNFPPRFSGLQFPNYSSELNVNALELDDSALYLCASSRNLGTVDEQYFGPGTRLTVT.